These 13 T cell receptor beta chains were sequenced from one sample in a study of CD8+ T cells in alopecia areata. This sample's treatment: oral pan-JAK inhibitor, 5-10 mg twice daily. Following extraction, RNA underwent reverse transcription to cDNA, which served as the sequencing template. TCRdb's copy holds only in-frame clones and misses some; the assay was immunoSEQ multiplex PCR. The sample lists 170,000 or so clones; roughly 65% were seen once. This material consisted of CD4+ T cells sorted from blood, taken at week 4, from a patient treated with tofacitinib. The receptors were sampled from a human donor with alopecia areata.

This clone was seen only a few times. The genes are TRBV18 and TRBJ2-7; TRBD1 aligns across 7 bases. V trimming: 5 bases; J trimming: 1 base; junction bases outside the gene matches: 5. This CDR3 has 14 amino acids. CDR1 and CDR2 from the germline V gene are KGHSH and LQKENI. The CDR3 nucleotides are TGTGCCAGCTCATACAGGGGCCATTCCTACGAGCAGTACTTC. It codes for CASSYRGHSYEQYF. The full variable domain, with the rest looked up from reference TRBV18 and TRBJ2-7, is NAGVMQNPRHLVRRRGQEARLRCSPMKGHSHVYWYRQLPEEGLKFMVYLQKENIIDESGMPKERFSAEFPKEGPSILRIQQVVRGDSAAYFCASSYRGHSYEQYFGPGTRLTVT.

The CDR3 sequence is CSVSPQGPEMDYGYTF. The DNA of the CDR3 is TGCAGCGTTTCCCCACAGGGCCCAGAAATGGACTATGGCTACACCTTC. This rearrangement joins TRBV29-1 to TRBJ1-2; D is perhaps TRBD1 (6 bases). V lost 5 bases, J lost 3 bases, and 22 bases lay in between. Germline CDR1 reads SQVTM; CDR2 reads ANQGSEA. The CDR3 totals 16 residues.

Here the CDR3 DNA reads TGTGCCAGCTCACAGTCGGGACAGAACACTGAAGCTTTCTTT. Protein product: CASSQSGQNTEAFF. The rearrangement joins TRBV18 to TRBJ1-1, with a weak D call TRBD1 (6 bases). CDR1 is KGHSH and CDR2 is LQKENI in the germline V gene. Trimming cost V 4 bases and J 1 base, with 10 bases left between them. The CDR3 loop spans 14 amino acids.

This chain connects TRBV9 to TRBJ2-2, with TRBD1 matching 8 bases. This CDR3 has 16 amino acids. The ends lost 0 bases at V and 6 bases at J; junction bases unmatched: 7. CDR1 and CDR2 (germline): SGDLS, YYNGEE. CDR3 DNA sequence: TGTGCCAGCAGCGTAGAGGCAGGGGGCGTAGCCGGGGAGCTGTTTTTT. Protein sequence: CASSVEAGGVAGELFF.

This clone was seen only a few times. The V and J genes are TRBV7-8 and TRBJ2-7, with a tentative D call TRBD1 (6 bases). This CDR3 comprises 14 residues. Germline V gene data show CDR1 as SGHVS and CDR2 as FQNEAQ. Trimming cost V 1 base and J 8 bases, with 15 bases left between them. The CDR3 spells CASSLEVSGAQQYF. The CDR3 region has the DNA TGTGCCAGCAGCTTAGAAGTCTCAGGGGCCCAGCAGTACTTC.

The gene calls are TRBV29-1 and TRBJ2-3, with D maybe TRBD1 (6 bases). V shed 3 bases and J shed 2 bases, with 12 bases lying between them. The germline V gene has CDR1 SQVTM and CDR2 ANQGSEA. CDR3 size: 14 residues. The DNA for the CDR3 is TGCAGCGTTGAGGGCGACAGGTCCACAGATACGCAGTATTTT. Translated: CSVEGDRSTDTQYF.

The chain links TRBV5-1 to TRBJ2-5, with 7 bases matching TRBD1. The germline V gene encodes CDR1 SGHRS and CDR2 YFSETQ. CDR3 length equals 17 residues. Trimming took 1 base from V and 4 from J; bases not matched to a gene: 13. The CDR3 DNA reads TGCGCCAGCAGCTTGCGGGCAGTAGGGGGCTTGTTAGAGACCCAGTACTTC. Amino acids: CASSLRAVGGLLETQYF.

The rearrangement joins TRBV29-1 to TRBJ1-2, with a tentative D call TRBD1 (5 bases). Germline CDR1 reads SQVTM; CDR2 reads ANQGSEA. The CDR3 totals 12 residues. Trimming shortened V by 4 bases and J by 5 bases, and 11 bases separated the two germline ends. The CDR3 spells CSVGDGGYGYTF. CDR3 in DNA: TGCAGCGTTGGAGACGGGGGGTATGGCTACACCTTC.

This clone appeared a few times. The chain couples TRBV30 to TRBJ2-1; tentative D call: TRBD1 (5 bases). CDR3 length: 18 residues. The germline V and J ends were trimmed by 4 bases and 12 bases, with 34 bases remaining between them. Germline CDR1 GTSNPN, CDR2 SVGIG (reference sequence). The CDR3 here is CAWTGGAIALRSHGWQFF. The CDR3 nucleotides are TGTGCCTGGACGGGTGGGGCCATTGCCCTAAGGTCCCATGGATGGCAGTTCTTC.

Note on this clone: A read error may produce the germline difference seen at one junction end. The chain combines TRBV7-8 with TRBJ1-2; no clear D gene. CDR1 SGHVS and CDR2 FQNEAQ come from the germline V gene. The CDR3 totals 11 residues. The CDR3 spells CASSQLTESAF. The CDR3 nucleotides are TGTGCCAGCAGCCAACTGACGGAATCCGCCTTC. Looking up the rest from reference TRBV7-8 and TRBJ1-2 gives the full variable domain: GAGVSQSPRYKVAKRGQDVALRCDPISGHVSLFWYQQALGQGPEFLTYFQNEAQLDKSGLPSDRFFAERPEGSVSTLKIQRTQQEDSAVYLCASSQLTESAFGSGTRLTVV.

V and J are TRBV13 and TRBJ1-5, with TRBD1 identical over 7 bases. The CDR3 is 16 amino acids. Trimming cost V 0 bases and J 6 bases; bases outside gene matches: 8. The germline V gene encodes CDR1 PRHDT and CDR2 FYEKMQ (reference sequence). CDR3: CASSLGPRGHIQPQHF. In DNA form, the CDR3 reads TGTGCCAGCAGCTTAGGGCCAAGGGGGCATATTCAGCCCCAGCATTTT.

This chain connects TRBV6-5 to TRBJ2-2; D possibly corresponds to TRBD1 (5 bases). Per the germline V gene, CDR1 is MNHEY and CDR2 is SVGAGI. V was cut by 6 bases and J by 4 bases, with 9 bases left in between. The CDR3 covers 13 residues. CDR3 in amino acids: CASRQGVTGELFF. CDR3 sequence (DNA): TGTGCCAGCAGGCAAGGGGTCACCGGGGAGCTGTTTTTT.

The chain couples TRBV28 to TRBJ1-1; no clear D. Germline assignment: CDR1 MDHEN and CDR2 SYDVKM. This CDR3 spans 12 amino acids. V gave up 6 bases and J gave up 3 bases, with 8 bases separating them. As DNA, the CDR3 is TGTGCCAGCAGGGCTGTCGACACTGAAGCTTTCTTT. Amino acid sequence: CASRAVDTEAFF.